This T cell receptor beta chain is from a study of patients and donors after allogeneic stem cell transplantation (dated by TCRdb to the early 2020s). This clonotype came up a few times. What this receptor recognizes is not known. Per-nucleotide qualities are absent, and no much larger clonotype sits a single base away. The library was prepared using RT-PCR. Sequenced using a NextSeq 550. TCRdb reprocessed the public reads (quality trimming at Q25 with fastp, clone calling with MiXCR) and kept in-frame beta chains. Each entry merges the rows of one CDR3 protein and shows their most common DNA and genes. This sample has about 150,000 distinct CDR3 sequences in its table, and approximately 35% of those were observed once. Of the sample, about 50% is held by the ten largest clones. CDR1 is given as LNHNV and CDR2 as YYDKDF, both from the germline V gene (reference sequence). The trim is 1 base for V and 9 bases for J, with a gap of 13 bases between the germline ends. Reading from cysteine to phenylalanine, the CDR3 counts 14 amino acids. Just the 42-base CDR3 DNA is kept, in frame starting at base 1.

The sequence came from a human donor who was either an allogeneic HSCT recipient or a stem cell or donor lymphocyte infusion donor (not recorded which). It is not recorded whose cells these are; they may come from a transplant donor. The sequencing input was blood, either unsorted or a sorted T cell fraction (not recorded which). The V gene is TRBV15 and the J gene is TRBJ1-3; the best D guess is TRBD1, with 5 bases matching. CDR3 sequence: CATSRGLTAPTIYF. In nucleotide form, the sequence is TGTGCCACCAGCAGAGGCCTGACAGCGCCCACCATATATTTT. The entire variable domain, with the stretches around the CDR3 drawn from the reference TRBV15 and TRBJ1-3 proteins, is DAMVIQNPRYQVTQFGKPVTLSCSQTLNHNVMYWYQQKSSQAPKLLFHYYDKDFNNEADTPDNFQSRRPNTSFCFLDIRSPGLGDTAMYLCATSRGLTAPTIYFGEGSWLTVV.